This TCR beta chain was identified in a study of cytotoxic CD8 clonotypes in ibrutinib-treated CLL. Study-wide context: Among responders, approximately 24 were partial and 2 complete; after median approximately 62 months, approximately 15 stayed remitted and 12 progressed. Study observations and caveats: Clonality rose at ibrutinib response and fell back toward baseline at progression.

This CDR3 region has 16 residues. The V gene's germline CDR1 is MGHRA and CDR2 YSYEKL. The junction had 8 bases not matched to a gene; V was cut back by 3 bases and J by 0 bases. Cryopreserved PBMCs supplied about 2.1 micrograms of genomic DNA for TCR beta libraries. This clone was observed once. The antigen remains unidentified. Using immunoSEQ multiplex PCR, the repertoire was profiled, and TCRdb retains in-frame clones only, with some absent. The data hold approximately 340,000 clones, with 67% observed a single time. The gene calls are TRBV4-1 and TRBJ2-7; 7 positions agree with TRBD1. The source was PBMCs, collected after 36 months of ibrutinib treatment. This clonotype was obtained from a human donor with chronic lymphocytic leukemia. CDR3 nucleotide sequence: TGCGCCAGCAGCCAGGCTCCGGGACAGAGCTCCTACGAGCAGTACTTC. The encoded protein is CASSQAPGQSSYEQYF.